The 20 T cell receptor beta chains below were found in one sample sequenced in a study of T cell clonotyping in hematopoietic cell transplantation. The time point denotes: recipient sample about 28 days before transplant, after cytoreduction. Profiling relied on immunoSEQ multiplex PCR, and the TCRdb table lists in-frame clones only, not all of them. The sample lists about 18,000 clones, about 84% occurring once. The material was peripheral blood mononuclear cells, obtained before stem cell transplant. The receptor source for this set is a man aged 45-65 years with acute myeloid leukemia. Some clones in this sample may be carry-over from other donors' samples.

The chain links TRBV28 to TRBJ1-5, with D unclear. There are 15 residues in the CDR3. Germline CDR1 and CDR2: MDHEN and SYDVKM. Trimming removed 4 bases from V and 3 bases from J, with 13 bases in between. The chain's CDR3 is CASSSMDGANQPQHF. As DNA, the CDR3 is TGTGCCAGCAGTTCCATGGACGGAGCCAATCAGCCCCAGCATTTT.

Written as DNA, the CDR3 is TGTGCCAGCGCGGGACTAGCGGATTACAATGAGCAGTTCTTC. Amino acids: CASAGLADYNEQFF. The rearrangement links TRBV9 to TRBJ2-1, with TRBD2 matching 11 bases. Germline V gene lookup returns CDR1 SGDLS and CDR2 YYNGEE. The CDR3 runs to 14 residues. V dropped 7 bases and J dropped 4; count of bases not matched to a gene: 4.

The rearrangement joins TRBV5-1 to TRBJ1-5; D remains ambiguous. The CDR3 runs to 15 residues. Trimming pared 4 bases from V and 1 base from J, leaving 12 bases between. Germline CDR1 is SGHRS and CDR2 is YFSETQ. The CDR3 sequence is CASSPLGQSNQPQHF. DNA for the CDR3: TGCGCCAGCAGCCCCCTAGGGCAGAGCAATCAGCCCCAGCATTTT.

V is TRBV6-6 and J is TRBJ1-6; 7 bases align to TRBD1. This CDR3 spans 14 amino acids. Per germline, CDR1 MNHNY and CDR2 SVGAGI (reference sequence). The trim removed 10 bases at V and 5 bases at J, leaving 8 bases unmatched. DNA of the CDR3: TGTGCCACCCGTGACAGGGAAAATAATTCACCCCTCCACTTT. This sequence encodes CATRDRENNSPLHF.

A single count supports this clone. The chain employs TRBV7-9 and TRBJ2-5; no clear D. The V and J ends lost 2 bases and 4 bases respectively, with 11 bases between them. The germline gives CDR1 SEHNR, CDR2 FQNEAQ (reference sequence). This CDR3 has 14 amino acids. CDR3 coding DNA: TGTGCCAGCAGCTTATCCGGGCCGATAGAGACCCAGTACTTC. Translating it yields CASSLSGPIETQYF.

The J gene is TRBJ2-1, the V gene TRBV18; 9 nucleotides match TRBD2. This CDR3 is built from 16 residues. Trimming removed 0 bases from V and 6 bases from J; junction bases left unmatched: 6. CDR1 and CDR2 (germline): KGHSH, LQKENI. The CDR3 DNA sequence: TGTGCCAGCTCACCACCTCAGGGCGGGGGGGCCAATGAGCAGTTCTTC. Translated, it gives CASSPPQGGGANEQFF.

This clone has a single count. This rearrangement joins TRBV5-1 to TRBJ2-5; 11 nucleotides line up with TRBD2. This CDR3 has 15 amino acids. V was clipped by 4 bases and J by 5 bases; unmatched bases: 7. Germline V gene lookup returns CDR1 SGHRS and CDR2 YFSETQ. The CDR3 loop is CASSRIAGGRETQYF. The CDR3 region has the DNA TGCGCCAGCAGCCGAATAGCGGGGGGGCGCGAGACCCAGTACTTC.

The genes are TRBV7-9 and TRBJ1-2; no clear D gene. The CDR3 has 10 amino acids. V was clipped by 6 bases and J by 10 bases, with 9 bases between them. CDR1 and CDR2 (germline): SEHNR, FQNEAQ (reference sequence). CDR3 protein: CASRQNAYTF. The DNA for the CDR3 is TGTGCCAGCAGACAAAACGCCTACACCTTC. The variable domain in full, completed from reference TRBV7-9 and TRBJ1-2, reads DTGVSQNPRHKITKRGQNVTFRCDPISEHNRLYWYRQTLGQGPEFLTYFQNEAQLEKSRLLSDRFSAERPKGSFSTLEIQRTEQGDSAMYLCASRQNAYTFGSGTRLTVV.

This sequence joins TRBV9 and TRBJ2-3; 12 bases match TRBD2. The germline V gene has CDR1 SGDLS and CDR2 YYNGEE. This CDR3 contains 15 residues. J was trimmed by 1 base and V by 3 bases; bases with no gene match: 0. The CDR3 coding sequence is TGTGCCAGCAGCGGGACTAGCGGGGGCACAGATACGCAGTATTTT. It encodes CASSGTSGGTDTQYF.

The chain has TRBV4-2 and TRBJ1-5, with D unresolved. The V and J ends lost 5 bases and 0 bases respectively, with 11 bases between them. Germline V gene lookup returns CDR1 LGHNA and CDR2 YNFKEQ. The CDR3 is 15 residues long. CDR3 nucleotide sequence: TGTGCCAGCAGCGTCCAGCACAGTAGCAATCAGCCCCAGCATTTT. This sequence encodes CASSVQHSSNQPQHF.

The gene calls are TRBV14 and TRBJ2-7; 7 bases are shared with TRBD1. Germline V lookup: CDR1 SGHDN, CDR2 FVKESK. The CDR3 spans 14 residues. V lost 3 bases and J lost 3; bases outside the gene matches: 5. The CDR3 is CASSHRGSNYEQYF. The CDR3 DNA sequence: TGTGCCAGCAGCCACAGGGGGTCCAACTACGAGCAGTACTTC.

This chain's CDR3 is CASSVGGGNSPLHF. The CDR3 coding sequence is TGTGCCAGCAGCGTAGGTGGGGGTAATTCACCCCTCCACTTT. The V and J genes are TRBV9 and TRBJ1-6; D is perhaps TRBD1 (5 bases). Germline V CDR1 and CDR2: SGDLS, YYNGEE. The CDR3 runs to 14 residues. Trimming took 0 bases from V and 6 from J, leaving 7 bases between them.

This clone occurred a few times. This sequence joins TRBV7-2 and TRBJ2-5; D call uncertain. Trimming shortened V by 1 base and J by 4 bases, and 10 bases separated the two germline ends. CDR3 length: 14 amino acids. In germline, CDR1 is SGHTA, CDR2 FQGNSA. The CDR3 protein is CASSLGAALETQYF. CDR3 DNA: TGTGCCAGCAGCTTAGGGGCGGCTCTAGAGACCCAGTACTTC.

CDR3 amino acids: CASSVTGRSSGNEQFF. The CDR3 bases are TGTGCCAGCAGCGTAACGGGACGCTCGTCGGGAAATGAGCAGTTCTTC. V and J are TRBV9 and TRBJ2-1, with D perhaps matching TRBD1 or TRBD2 (5 bases each). The CDR3 has 16 residues. V lost 1 base and J lost 7, with 18 bases in between. Looked up from germline, CDR1 is SGDLS and CDR2 is YYNGEE.

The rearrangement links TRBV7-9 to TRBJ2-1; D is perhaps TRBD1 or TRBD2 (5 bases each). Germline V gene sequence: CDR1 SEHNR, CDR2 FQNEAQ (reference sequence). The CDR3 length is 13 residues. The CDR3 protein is CAWGSSSYNEQFF. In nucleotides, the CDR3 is TGTGCATGGGGGTCAAGCTCCTACAATGAGCAGTTCTTC. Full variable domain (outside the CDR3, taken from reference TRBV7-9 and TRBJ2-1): DTGVSQNPRHKITKRGQNVTFRCDPISEHNRLYWYRQTLGQGPEFLTYFQNEAQLEKSRLLSDRFSAERPKGSFSTLEIQRTEQGDSAMYLCAWGSSSYNEQFFGPGTRLTVL.

The CDR3 region has the DNA TGTGCCAGTAGTAGTGTCGGGTCTGCACTAGCCAAAAACATTCAGTACTTC. This encodes CASSSVGSALAKNIQYF. This rearrangement joins TRBV19 to TRBJ2-4; no reliable D call. V dropped 4 bases and J dropped 0 bases, with 16 bases sitting between them. CDR3 length: 17 amino acids. CDR1 and CDR2 (germline): LNHDA, SQIVND (reference sequence).

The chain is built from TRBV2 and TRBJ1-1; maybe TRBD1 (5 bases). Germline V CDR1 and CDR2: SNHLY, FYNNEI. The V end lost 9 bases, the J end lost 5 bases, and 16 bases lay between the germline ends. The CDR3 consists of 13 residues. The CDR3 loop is CASRRGIETEAFF. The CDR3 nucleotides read TGTGCCAGTCGAAGGGGAATTGAGACTGAAGCTTTCTTT.

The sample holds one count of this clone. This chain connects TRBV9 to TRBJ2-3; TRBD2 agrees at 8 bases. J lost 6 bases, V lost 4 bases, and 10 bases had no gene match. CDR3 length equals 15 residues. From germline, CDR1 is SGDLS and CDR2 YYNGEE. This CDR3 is CASSSGLVGGDTQYF. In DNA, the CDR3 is TGTGCCAGCAGCTCGGGACTAGTAGGAGGGGATACGCAGTATTTT.

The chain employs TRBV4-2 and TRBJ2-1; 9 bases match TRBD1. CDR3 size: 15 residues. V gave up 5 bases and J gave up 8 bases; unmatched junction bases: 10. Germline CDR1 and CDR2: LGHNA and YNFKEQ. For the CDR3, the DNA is TGTGCCAGCAGCGCTACCGGGACAGGGAACGATGAGCAGTTCTTC. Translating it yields CASSATGTGNDEQFF.

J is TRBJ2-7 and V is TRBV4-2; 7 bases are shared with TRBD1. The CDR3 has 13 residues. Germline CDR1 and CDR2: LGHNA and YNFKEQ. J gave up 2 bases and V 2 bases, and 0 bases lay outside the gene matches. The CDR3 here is CASSQQGAYEQYF. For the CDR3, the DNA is TGTGCCAGCAGCCAACAGGGGGCCTACGAGCAGTACTTC.